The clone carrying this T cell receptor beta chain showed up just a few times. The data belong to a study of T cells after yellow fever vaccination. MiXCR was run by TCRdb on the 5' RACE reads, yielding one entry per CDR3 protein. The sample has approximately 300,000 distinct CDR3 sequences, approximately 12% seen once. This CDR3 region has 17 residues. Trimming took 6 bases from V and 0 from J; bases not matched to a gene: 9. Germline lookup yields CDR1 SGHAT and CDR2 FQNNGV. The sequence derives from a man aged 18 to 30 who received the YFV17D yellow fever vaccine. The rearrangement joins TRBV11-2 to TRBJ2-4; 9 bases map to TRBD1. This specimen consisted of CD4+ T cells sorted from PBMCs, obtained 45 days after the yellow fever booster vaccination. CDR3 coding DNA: TGTGCCAGCAGGACCGGGACAGGGATTATAGCCAAAAACATTCAGTACTTC. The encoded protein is CASRTGTGIIAKNIQYF. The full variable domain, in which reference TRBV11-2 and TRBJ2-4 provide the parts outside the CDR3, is EAGVAQSPRYKIIEKRQSVAFWCNPISGHATLYWYQQILGQGPKLLIQFQNNGVVDDSQLPKDRFSAERLKGVDSTLKIQPAKLEDSAVYLCASRTGTGIIAKNIQYFGAGTRLSVL.